This T cell receptor beta chain appears in the sequencing data of a study of CD8 T cells in Susac syndrome. With random hexamers, reverse transcription was performed on roughly 0.5 to 1 ug of RNA. TCRdb re-derived calls from the immunoSEQ multiplex PCR reads in MiXCR, one entry per CDR3 protein. Of about 80,000 distinct CDR3 sequences in the sample, roughly 91% were seen once. V was cut by 6 bases and J by 8 bases, with 16 bases left in between. This CDR3 has 13 residues. CDR1 is MNHEY, CDR2 SVGAGI, per germline. Sequencing of TCR beta drew on CD8+ and CD4+ T cells from blood. Bulk CD8+ and CD4+ cells came from magnetic negative isolation; CD8+ TEMRA by FACS. Study-wide findings and caveats: The relatively small number of individuals in the TCR sequencing and HLA analysis was acknowledged by the study.

A remark on this clonotype: As yet, its antigen is unknown.

This receptor was taken from a human donor with Susac syndrome. The sample comprised CD4+ T cells from PBMCs. The chain joins TRBV6-5 to TRBJ1-2; D is perhaps TRBD1 (6 bases). The DNA of the CDR3 is TGTGCCAGCAGCCCGGGACACACTTGGGGCTACACCTTC. It encodes CASSPGHTWGYTF.